The sample holds one count of the clone carrying this T cell receptor (beta chain). Its antigen is as yet unknown. These data originate in a study of cytomegalovirus exposure and HLA in healthy donors. The study, taken as a whole, reports: A further, later analysis showed that HLA-associated TCR beta chains (compared with equally common others) were more clonally expanded.

Primers for the PCR totalled 60 Vbeta and 13 Jbeta. TCRdb's table, derived via immunoSEQ multiplex PCR, lists solely in-frame clones and lacks some. This sample has 160,000 or so clones; around 90% occur once, and the top ten carry around 0.93%. This CDR3 is built from 15 residues. This sequence was found in a woman aged 30 to 39 in good health and CMV-seronegative. The sequenced sample was PBMCs. The chain is built from TRBV12-2 and TRBJ1-1; TRBD1 is the table's D call, not checked against the DNA. TRBV12-2 is given as a pseudogene. CDR3 nucleotides: TGTGCAAGTTGTGGGCGATCATCATTGAACACTGAAGCTTTCTTT. Translation gives CASCGRSSLNTEAFF.